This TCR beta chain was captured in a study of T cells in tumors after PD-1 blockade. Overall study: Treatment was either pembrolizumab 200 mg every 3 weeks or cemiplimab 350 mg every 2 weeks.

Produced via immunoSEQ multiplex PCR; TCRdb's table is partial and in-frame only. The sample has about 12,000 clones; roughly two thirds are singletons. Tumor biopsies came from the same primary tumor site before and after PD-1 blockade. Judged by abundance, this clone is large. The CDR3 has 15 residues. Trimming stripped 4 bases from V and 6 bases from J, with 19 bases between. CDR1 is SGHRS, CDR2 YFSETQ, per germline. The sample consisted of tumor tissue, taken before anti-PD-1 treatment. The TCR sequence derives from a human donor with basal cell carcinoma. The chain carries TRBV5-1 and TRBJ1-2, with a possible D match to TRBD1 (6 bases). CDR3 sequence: CASSPSPSGGDGYTF. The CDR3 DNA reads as TGCGCCAGCAGCCCCTCCCCATCGGGGGGCGATGGCTACACCTTC.